This TCR beta chain is from a study of T-cell memory formation after mild COVID-19. V was trimmed by 1 base and J by 10 bases, leaving 8 bases between them. Germline V gene lookup returns CDR1 LGHDT and CDR2 YNNKEL (reference sequence). The CDR3 has 13 amino acids. This clonotype was seen at least ten times. TCRdb processed the 5' RACE reads anew with MiXCR; each CDR3 protein has one entry. The sample contains roughly 250,000 distinct CDR3 sequences, roughly 15% of which appear only once. The chain links TRBV3-1 to TRBJ1-6, with D uncertain. The clonotype was recovered from a man aged 18 to 30 who had mild COVID-19 (a few samples of this study predate the infection). Cell type and time point are not known. Sequenced input: PBMCs or a T cell subset sorted from them (not recorded which). CDR3 in amino acids: CASSQAIVSPLHF. The CDR3 region has the DNA TGTGCCAGCAGCCAAGCCATCGTCTCACCCCTCCACTTT. The full variable domain, with the rest looked up from reference TRBV3-1 and TRBJ1-6, is DTAVSQTPKYLVTQMGNDKSIKCEQNLGHDTMYWYKQDSKKFLKIMFSYNNKELIINETVPNRFSPKSPDKAHLNLHINSLELGDSAVYFCASSQAIVSPLHFGNGTRLTVT.